Given below is one T cell receptor (beta chain) in context. There is no known antigen for this receptor. No qualities accompany the bases; no much larger clone lies one base away. Library construction relied on the immunoSEQ multiplex PCR assay. Adaptive Biotechnologies handled the TCRB amplification, library preparation, sequencing and preliminary bioinformatics at Survey level resolution. For TCRB sequencing, genomic DNA from the sorted cTfh populations was amplified by multiplex PCR. On the authors' methods: Clonality was calculated in R as 1 minus normalized Shannon entropy, and the Gini index was calculated with the R package ineq. To get the overlap score, the summed counts of shared sequences were divided by the total counts of all sequences in both of the compared samples. Fisher's exact test, with an assumed theoretical repertoire of 10^7 TCRB sequences, was used to assess the significance of shared clonotypes. TCRdb mirrors the immuneACCESS table, restricted to in-frame sequences. Some clones are absent from its copies; in checked studies, under half trace to an unresolved V gene, and the reason for the others is unknown. V and J calls plus clone size are reproduced from that table; the DNA served to infer D and trimming. This sample has more than 1,000 clones in its table, and around 78% of those were observed once. Jointly, the top ten make up less than 2.5% of the sample.

The sample originates from a study of follicular helper T cells after annual influenza vaccination (dated by TCRdb to about 2017). Regarding the research as a whole: Blood was collected on days 0, 7 and 28 after each seasonal influenza vaccination. Six subjects had multi-year samples: four covered two vaccination seasons and two covered three seasons. One week after vaccination, a second recruited cohort of approximately twelve subjects (Table S1) displayed a similar ICOS+CD38+ cTfh response. Samples from 2013-2014 were cryopreserved, whereas samples from about 2015 were processed immediately after collection. To study recall of cTfh clones, some subjects were followed across successive annual vaccinations spanning the 2013-2014, 2014-2015 and 2015-2016 seasons.

The intended sense of this specimen's time point label: 2014-2015 season, pre-vaccination. Adults received seasonal inactivated influenza vaccine (Fluvarix), and TCRB sequencing tracked sorted blood CD4 subsets before and after vaccination. To be eligible, subjects had to live in the community and must not have received influenza vaccine in the previous 6 months. Reasons for exclusion included contraindications to influenza vaccine, substance abuse, HIV/AIDS, active malignancy, immunomodulatory medication, and active illness such as respiratory infection. At each time point, somewhere between roughly 40 and 100 mL of blood was taken. Non-naive CD4+CXCR5+PD-1+ cells were defined as circulating Tfh and were sorted into ICOS+CD38+ and ICOS-CD38- fractions. PBMC were isolated using Ficoll-Paque PLUS or SepMate separation. Before DNA extraction, cell subsets were sorted from PBMC on a BD FACS Aria. V drops 1 base and J drops 1 base, leaving 11 bases in between. The germline V gene specifies SQVTM as CDR1 and ANQGSEA as CDR2. The CDR3 holds 14 amino acids from the cysteine to the phenylalanine. Only the CDR3 DNA is retained, 42 bases long and in frame from the first base.

Results the study describes overall, beyond this receptor: Day 7 ICOS+CD38+ clones were most often found later in ICOS-CD38- cTfh, suggesting that subset may serve as a memory reservoir. A recurrent oligoclonal ICOS+CD38+ cTfh response containing tetramer and AIM influenza-specific clonotypes was recalled by successive annual vaccinations. Productive TCRB sequences were recovered from only roughly 10-22% of analyzed cells, so rare clonotypes could not be sampled. ICOS+CD38+ cTfh clonality correlated with the frequency of that population, and its change correlated with the change in circulating plasmablast frequency.

The rearranged segments are TRBV29-1 and TRBJ2-7; perhaps TRBD2 is the D gene, with 6 bases matching. The sequence derives from an adult who received the influenza vaccine. The source material was CXCR5+ CD38+ circulating T follicular helper cells from blood, sampled on the day of influenza vaccination. The cell subset or site label, read with the paper, signifies: circulating Tfh, non-naive CD4+CXCR5+PD-1+ (ICOS+CD38+ or ICOS-CD38-). The nucleotides are TGCAGCGTTGAAGCGGGGGACGGTTCCTACGAGCAGTACTTC. Its product reads: CSVEAGDGSYEQYF.